This T cell receptor (beta chain) was captured in a study of vaccination effects on CD4 cells after COVID-19. Broader study findings: The study had few convalescent patients and no early post-infection timepoints.

A note on this clone: Its antigen is still unknown.

The CDR3 has 18 residues. Germline V gene data show CDR1 as SGHTA and CDR2 as FQGTGA. V shed 6 bases and J 5 bases; nucleotides not matched to a gene: 15. Profiling relied on immunoSEQ multiplex PCR, and the TCRdb table lists in-frame clones only, not all of them. The table lists tens of thousands of clones, about three quarters of them singletons. ViraFEST assay sequencing came after antigen-specific CD4+ T cells were expanded with viral peptide pools. Once cultured for 10 days, the cells underwent separation to obtain CD4+ T cells. Either the mRNA-1273 or the BNT162b2 vaccine was given to participants as two doses. All vaccine recipients tested negative for nucleocapsid antibodies and had never contracted SARS-CoV-2 infection.

V is TRBV7-3 and J is TRBJ2-2; 10 bases line up with TRBD2. This TCR derives from a human donor who received a COVID-19 vaccine. The source material was CD4+ T cells from PBMCs cultured with HCoV-229E spike peptides, sampled after COVID-19 vaccination. The CDR3 is CASRTRTSGRSETGELFF. CDR3 in DNA: TGTGCCAGCAGGACCCGGACTAGCGGAAGAAGCGAAACCGGGGAGCTGTTTTTT.